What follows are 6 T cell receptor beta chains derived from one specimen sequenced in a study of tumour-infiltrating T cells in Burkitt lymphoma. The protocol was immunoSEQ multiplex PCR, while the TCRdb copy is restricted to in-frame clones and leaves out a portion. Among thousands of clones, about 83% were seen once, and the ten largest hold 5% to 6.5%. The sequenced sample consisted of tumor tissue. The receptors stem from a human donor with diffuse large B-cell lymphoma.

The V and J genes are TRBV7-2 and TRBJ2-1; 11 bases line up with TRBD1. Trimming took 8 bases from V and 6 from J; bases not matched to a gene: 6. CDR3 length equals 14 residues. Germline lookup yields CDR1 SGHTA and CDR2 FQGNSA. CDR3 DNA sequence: TGTGCCAGCGGCCGGGACAGGGGGACCAATGAGCAGTTCTTC. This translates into CASGRDRGTNEQFF.

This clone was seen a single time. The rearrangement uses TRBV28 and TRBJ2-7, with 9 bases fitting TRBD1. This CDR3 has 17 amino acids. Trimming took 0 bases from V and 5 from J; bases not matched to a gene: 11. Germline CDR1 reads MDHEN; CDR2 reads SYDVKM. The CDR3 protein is CASSLWERGQGLDEQYF. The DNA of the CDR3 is TGTGCCAGCAGTTTATGGGAGCGGGGACAGGGTTTGGACGAGCAGTACTTC.

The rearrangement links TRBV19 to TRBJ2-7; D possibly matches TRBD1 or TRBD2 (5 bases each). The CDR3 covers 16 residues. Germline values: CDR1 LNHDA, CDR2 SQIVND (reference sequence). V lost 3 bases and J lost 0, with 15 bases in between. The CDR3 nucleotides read TGTGCCAGTAGTATTTACACCGGGACCCTCTCCTACGAGCAGTACTTC. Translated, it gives CASSIYTGTLSYEQYF.

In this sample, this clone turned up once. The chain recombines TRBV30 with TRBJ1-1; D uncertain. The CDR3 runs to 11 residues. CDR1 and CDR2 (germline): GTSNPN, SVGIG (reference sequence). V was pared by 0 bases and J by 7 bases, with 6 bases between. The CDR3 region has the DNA TGTGCCTGGAGTGTACTCAGTGAAGCTTTCTTT. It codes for CAWSVLSEAFF.

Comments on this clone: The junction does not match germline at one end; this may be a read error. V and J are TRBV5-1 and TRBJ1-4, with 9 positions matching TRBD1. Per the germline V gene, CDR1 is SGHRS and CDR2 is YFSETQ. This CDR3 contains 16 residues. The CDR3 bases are TGCGCTAGCAGCTTGAGTTGGGACAGGGTCGGAGAAAAACTGTTTTTT. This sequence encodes CASSLSWDRVGEKLFF.

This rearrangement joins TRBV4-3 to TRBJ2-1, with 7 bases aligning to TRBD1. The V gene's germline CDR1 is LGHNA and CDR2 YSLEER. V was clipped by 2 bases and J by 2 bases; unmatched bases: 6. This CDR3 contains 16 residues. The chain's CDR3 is CASSQTRDRTYNEQFF. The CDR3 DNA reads TGCGCCAGCAGCCAAACCCGGGACAGAACCTACAATGAGCAGTTCTTC.